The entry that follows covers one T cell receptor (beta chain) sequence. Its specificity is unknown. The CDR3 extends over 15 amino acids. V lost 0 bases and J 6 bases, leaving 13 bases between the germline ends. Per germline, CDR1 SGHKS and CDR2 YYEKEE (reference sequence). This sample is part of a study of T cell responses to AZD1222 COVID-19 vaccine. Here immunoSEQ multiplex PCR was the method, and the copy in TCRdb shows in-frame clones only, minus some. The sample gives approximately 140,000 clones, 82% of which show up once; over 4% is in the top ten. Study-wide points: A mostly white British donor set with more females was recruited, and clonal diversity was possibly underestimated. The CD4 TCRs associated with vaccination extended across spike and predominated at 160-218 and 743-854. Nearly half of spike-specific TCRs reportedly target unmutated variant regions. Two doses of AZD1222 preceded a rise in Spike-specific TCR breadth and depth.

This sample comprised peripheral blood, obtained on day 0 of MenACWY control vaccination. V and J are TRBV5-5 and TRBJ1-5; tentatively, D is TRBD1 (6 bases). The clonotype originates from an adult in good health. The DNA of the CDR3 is TGTGCCAGCAGCTTGGTTGCAGGGGAAGGTCAGCCCCAGCATTTT. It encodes CASSLVAGEGQPQHF.